Listed below are T cell receptor beta chains from one sample, sequenced in a study of blood T cell repertoires in COVID-19. Sequencing used immunoSEQ multiplex PCR; TCRdb keeps in-frame clones, though not all of them. The data contain fewer than 250,000 clones, 89% of them seen just once; the ten biggest clones take up around 8.4%. Specimen: PBMCs or T cells enriched from blood (not recorded which). The receptor set was obtained from a woman aged 18-29 years who had recovered from COVID-19. Each CDR3 is given with its conserved first and last residue. The D gene is left open where the match is weak. Expanded clones are given a class, and other clones once, few, many or no size at all.

CDR3 DNA	CDR3 protein	V gene	D gene	clone size	J gene
TGTGCCACCCAGGGGCAGGGCCCTACGAAGACCCAGTACTTC	CATQGQGPTKTQYF	TRBV2	NA	NA	TRBJ2-5
TGTGCCACGAGGACAGGCGAGAACACTGAAGCTTTCTTT	CATRTGENTEAFF	TRBV10-3	TRBD1	NA	TRBJ1-1
TGTGCCAGCAGTCCCCAGGACAGGGGGTCCCAAGAGACCCAGTACTTC	CASSPQDRGSQETQYF	TRBV27	TRBD1	NA	TRBJ2-5
TGTGCCAGCAGTTTAAGGGGCCCATATATTGGTCAGCCCCAGCATTTT	CASSLRGPYIGQPQHF	TRBV28	NA	NA	TRBJ1-5
TGTGCCAGCAGTCGGGACAGTTTCTCCTACGAGCAGTACTTC	CASSRDSFSYEQYF	TRBV5-4	TRBD1	few	TRBJ2-7
TGTGCCAGCAGCCAAGAGCCCGGGCGGGGTAAGGGCTACACCTTC	CASSQEPGRGKGYTF	TRBV3-1/TRBV3-2	NA	NA	TRBJ1-2
TGTGCCAGCAGTTGGTCCGGTTATGATCAGCCCCAGCATTTT	CASSWSGYDQPQHF	TRBV6-5	NA	NA	TRBJ1-5
TGTGCCAGCAGCTTAGTATATATCGGGACAGGGGTTGGTGAGCAGTTCTTC	CASSLVYIGTGVGEQFF	TRBV7-8	TRBD1	NA	TRBJ2-1
TGTGCCAGCAGTCTCTTACAGGGGGCACTGAACACTGAAGCTTTCTTT	CASSLLQGALNTEAFF	TRBV28	TRBD1	NA	TRBJ1-1
TGCGCCAGCAGTGGCCGAGGGACTAGCGGGGGTTACACAGATACGCAGTATTTT	CASSGRGTSGGYTDTQYF	TRBV10-1	TRBD2	NA	TRBJ2-3